These 5 T cell receptor beta chains were all obtained from the same sample, sequenced in a study of cytomegalovirus exposure and HLA in healthy donors. This PCR relied on a set of 60 Vbeta primers and 13 Jbeta primers. Libraries were prepared by immunoSEQ multiplex PCR; TCRdb keeps only in-frame clonotypes and omits some of them. The table records under 200,000 clones, around 81% of them present only once. Sequencing was done on a sample of PBMCs. These receptors all come from a man aged 35-49 years in good health and CMV-seronegative.

The V and J genes are TRBV11-3 and TRBJ2-2, with D hard to call. CDR3 length: 12 amino acids. Trimming removed 1 base at V and 6 bases at J, with 3 bases between. Germline V gene lookup returns CDR1 SGHNT and CDR2 YENEEA. The CDR3 DNA follows: TGTGCCAGCAGCTTAGGGCCCGGGGAGCTGTTTTTT. Amino acid sequence: CASSLGPGELFF.

The chain joins TRBV5-1 to TRBJ2-1, with 10 bases that match TRBD2. Germline V gives CDR1 SGHRS, CDR2 YFSETQ. The trim removed 6 bases at V and 6 bases at J, leaving 3 bases unmatched. The CDR3 sequence is 13 residues long. CDR3 DNA: TGCGCCAGCAAACCTAGCGGGAGCAATGAGCAGTTCTTC. Translation gives CASKPSGSNEQFF.

This clone occurred a few times. The chain recombines TRBV5-1 with TRBJ2-7; 7 nucleotides agree with TRBD2. V trimming: 5 bases; J trimming: 4 bases; junction bases outside the gene matches: 12. The length of the CDR3 is 15 residues. In germline, CDR1 is SGHRS, CDR2 YFSETQ. The CDR3 coding sequence is TGCGCCAGCAGGCCCCCGGGCGGGAGTTGGTACGAGCAGTACTTC. Its protein product is CASRPPGGSWYEQYF.

The chain recombines TRBV5-1 with TRBJ2-1; D not resolved. Germline CDR1 SGHRS, CDR2 YFSETQ. This CDR3 spans 15 amino acids. V lost 4 bases to trimming and J lost 2 bases, with 13 bases between them. The CDR3 spells CASSRPIDTYNEQFF. The CDR3, as DNA: TGCGCCAGCAGCCGCCCCATTGACACCTACAATGAGCAGTTCTTC.

The chain couples TRBV9 to TRBJ1-5; no definite D call. V gave up 3 bases and J gave up 7 bases, with 14 bases separating them. Germline V CDR1 and CDR2: SGDLS, YYNGEE. This CDR3 comprises 14 residues. The CDR3 DNA sequence: TGTGCCAGCAGCGCAGGCGAGGGAAGGCAGCCCCAGCATTTT. Translation: CASSAGEGRQPQHF.